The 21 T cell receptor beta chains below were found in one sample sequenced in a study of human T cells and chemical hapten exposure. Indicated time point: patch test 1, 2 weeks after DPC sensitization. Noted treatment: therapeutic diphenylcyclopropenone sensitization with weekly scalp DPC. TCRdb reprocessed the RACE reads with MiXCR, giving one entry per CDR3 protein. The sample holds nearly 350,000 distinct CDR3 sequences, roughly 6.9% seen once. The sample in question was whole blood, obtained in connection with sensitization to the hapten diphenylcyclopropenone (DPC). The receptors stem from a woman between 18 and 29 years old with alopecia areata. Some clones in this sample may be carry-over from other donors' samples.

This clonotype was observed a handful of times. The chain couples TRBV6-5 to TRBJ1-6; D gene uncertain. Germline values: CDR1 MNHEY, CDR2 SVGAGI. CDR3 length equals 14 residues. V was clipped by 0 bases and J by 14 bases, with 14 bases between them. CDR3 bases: TGTGCCAGCAGTTACTCGTGGTGGGAGGGCACCCTCCACTTT. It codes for CASSYSWWEGTLHF.

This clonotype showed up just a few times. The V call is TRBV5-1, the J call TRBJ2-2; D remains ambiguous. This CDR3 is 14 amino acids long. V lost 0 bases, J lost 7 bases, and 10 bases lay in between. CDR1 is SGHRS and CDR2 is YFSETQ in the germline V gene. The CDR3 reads CASSLVAMSGELFF. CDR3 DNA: TGCGCCAGCAGCTTGGTCGCGATGAGCGGGGAGCTGTTTTTT.

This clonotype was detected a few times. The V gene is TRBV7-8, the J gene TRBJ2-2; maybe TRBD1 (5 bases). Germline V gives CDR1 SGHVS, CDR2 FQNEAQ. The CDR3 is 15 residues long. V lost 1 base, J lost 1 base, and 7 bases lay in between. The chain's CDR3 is CASSLGQMNTGELFF. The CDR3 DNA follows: TGTGCCAGCAGCTTAGGACAGATGAACACCGGGGAGCTGTTTTTT.

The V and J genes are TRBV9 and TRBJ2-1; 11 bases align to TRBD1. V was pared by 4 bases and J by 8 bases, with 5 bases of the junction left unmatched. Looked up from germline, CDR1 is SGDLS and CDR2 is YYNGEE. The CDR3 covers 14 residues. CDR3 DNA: TGTGCCAGCAGCCGGACAGGGGGCTCCGATGAGCAGTTCTTC. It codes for CASSRTGGSDEQFF.

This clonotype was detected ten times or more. CDR3 in amino acids: CASSKGAGGTQETQYF. The CDR3 region has the DNA TGTGCCAGCAGCAAGGGTGCGGGGGGTACCCAAGAGACCCAGTACTTC. The chain carries TRBV7-2 and TRBJ2-5, with 8 bases aligning to TRBD2. J gave up 1 base and V 5 bases, and 9 bases lay outside the gene matches. This CDR3 comprises 16 residues. Per germline, CDR1 SGHTA and CDR2 FQGNSA.

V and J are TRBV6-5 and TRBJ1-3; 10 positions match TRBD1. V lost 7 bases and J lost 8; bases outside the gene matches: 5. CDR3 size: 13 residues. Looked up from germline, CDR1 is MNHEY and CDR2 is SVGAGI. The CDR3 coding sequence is TGTGCCAGCATTCGAGGACAGGGGGACACCATATATTTT. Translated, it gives CASIRGQGDTIYF.

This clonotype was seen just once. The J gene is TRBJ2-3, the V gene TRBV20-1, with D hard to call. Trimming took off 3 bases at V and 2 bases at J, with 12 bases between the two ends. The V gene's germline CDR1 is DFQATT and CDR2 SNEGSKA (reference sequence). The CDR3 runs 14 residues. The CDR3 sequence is CSASRQPLTDTQYF. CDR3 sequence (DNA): TGCAGTGCTAGCAGGCAGCCCCTCACAGATACGCAGTATTTT.

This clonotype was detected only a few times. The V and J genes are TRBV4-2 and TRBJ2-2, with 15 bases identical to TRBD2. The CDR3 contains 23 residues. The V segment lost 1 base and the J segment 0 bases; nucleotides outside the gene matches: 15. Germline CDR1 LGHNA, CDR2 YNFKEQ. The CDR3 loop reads CASSQVGSPPGLAGGTNTGELFF. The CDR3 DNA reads TGTGCCAGCAGCCAAGTTGGCTCTCCACCGGGACTAGCGGGGGGAACGAACACCGGGGAGCTGTTTTTT.

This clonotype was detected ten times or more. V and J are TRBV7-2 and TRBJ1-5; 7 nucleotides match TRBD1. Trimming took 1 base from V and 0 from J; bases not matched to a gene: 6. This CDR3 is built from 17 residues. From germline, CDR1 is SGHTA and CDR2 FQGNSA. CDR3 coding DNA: TGTGCCAGCAGCTTAGTAGGGACAGCTGATAGCAATCAGCCCCAGCATTTT. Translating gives CASSLVGTADSNQPQHF.

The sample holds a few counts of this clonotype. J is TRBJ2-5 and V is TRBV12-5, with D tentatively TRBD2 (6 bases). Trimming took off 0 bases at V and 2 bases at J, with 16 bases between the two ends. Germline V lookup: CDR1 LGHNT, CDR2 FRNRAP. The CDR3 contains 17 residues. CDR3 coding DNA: TGTGCTAGTGGTTTGGTGAGAGGAGGGGCCGGTCAAGAGACCCAGTACTTC. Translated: CASGLVRGGAGQETQYF.

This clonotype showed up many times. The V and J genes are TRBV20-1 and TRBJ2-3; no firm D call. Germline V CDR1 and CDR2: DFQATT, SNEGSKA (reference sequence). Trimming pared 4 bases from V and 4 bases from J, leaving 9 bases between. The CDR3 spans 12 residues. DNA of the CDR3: TGCAGTGCTAAAACTGGGGCAGATACGCAGTATTTT. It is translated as CSAKTGADTQYF.

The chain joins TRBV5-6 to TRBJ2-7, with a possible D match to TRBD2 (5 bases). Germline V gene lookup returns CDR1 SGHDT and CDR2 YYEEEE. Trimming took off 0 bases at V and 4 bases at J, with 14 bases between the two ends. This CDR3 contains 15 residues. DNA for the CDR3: TGTGCCAGCAGCTTGGCTCTAGGGAGCTGGTACGAGCAGTACTTC. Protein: CASSLALGSWYEQYF.

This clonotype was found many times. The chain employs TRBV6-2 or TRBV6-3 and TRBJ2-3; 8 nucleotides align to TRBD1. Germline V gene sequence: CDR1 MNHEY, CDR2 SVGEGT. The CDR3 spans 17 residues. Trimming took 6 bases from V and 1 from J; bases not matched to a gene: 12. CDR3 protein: CASSPTRTGRGTDTQYF. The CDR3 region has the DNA TGTGCCAGCAGCCCGACTAGGACAGGGCGGGGCACAGATACGCAGTATTTT.

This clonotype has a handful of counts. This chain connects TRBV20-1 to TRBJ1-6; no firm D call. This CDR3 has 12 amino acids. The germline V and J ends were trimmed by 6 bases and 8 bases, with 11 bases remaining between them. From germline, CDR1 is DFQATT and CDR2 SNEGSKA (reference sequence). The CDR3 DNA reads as TGCAGTGCAGGTCAGAGTGATTCACCCCTCCACTTT. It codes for CSAGQSDSPLHF.

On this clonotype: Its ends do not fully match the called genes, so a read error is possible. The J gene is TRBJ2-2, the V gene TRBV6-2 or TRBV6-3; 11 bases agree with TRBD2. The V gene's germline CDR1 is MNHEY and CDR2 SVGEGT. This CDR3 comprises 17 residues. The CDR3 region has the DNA TGTGCCACTAGGACTAGCGGGCGTACTTCGAACACCGGGGAGCTGTTCTTT. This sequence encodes CATRTSGRTSNTGELFF.

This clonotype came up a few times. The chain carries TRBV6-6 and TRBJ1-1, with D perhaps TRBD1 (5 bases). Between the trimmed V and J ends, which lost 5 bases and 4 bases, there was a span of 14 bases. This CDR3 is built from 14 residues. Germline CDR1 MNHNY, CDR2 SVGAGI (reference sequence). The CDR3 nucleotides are TGTGCCAGCAGTACCGCGACGGGGACCACTGAAGCTTTCTTT. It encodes CASSTATGTTEAFF.

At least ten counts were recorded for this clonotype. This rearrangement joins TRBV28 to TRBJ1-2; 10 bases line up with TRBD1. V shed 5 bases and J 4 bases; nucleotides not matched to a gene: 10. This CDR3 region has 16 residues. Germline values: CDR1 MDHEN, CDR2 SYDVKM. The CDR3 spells CASSREPGQGLYGYTF. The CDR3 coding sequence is TGTGCCAGCAGTCGAGAGCCGGGACAGGGGCTCTATGGCTACACCTTC.

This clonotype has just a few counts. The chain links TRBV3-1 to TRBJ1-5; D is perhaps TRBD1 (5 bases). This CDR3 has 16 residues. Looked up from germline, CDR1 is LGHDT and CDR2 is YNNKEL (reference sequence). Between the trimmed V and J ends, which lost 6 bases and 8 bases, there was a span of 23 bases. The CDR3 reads CASSQSSGTPKKPQHF. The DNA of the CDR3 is TGTGCCAGCAGTCAGTCCTCCGGGACTCCTAAGAAGCCCCAGCATTTT.

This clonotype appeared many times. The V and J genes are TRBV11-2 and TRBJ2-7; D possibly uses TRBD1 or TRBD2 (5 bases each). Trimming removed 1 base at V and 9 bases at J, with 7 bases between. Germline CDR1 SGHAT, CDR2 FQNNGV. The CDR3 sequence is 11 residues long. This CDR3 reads CASSLVGRQYF. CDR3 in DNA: TGTGCCAGCAGCTTAGTGGGACGGCAGTACTTC.

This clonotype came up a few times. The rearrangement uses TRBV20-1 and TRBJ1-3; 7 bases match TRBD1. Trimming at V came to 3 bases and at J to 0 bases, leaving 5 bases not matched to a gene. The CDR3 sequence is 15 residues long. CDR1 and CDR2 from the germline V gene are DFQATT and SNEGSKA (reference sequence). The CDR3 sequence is CSASQGGASGNTIYF. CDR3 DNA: TGCAGTGCTAGTCAAGGGGGCGCCTCTGGAAACACCATATATTTT.

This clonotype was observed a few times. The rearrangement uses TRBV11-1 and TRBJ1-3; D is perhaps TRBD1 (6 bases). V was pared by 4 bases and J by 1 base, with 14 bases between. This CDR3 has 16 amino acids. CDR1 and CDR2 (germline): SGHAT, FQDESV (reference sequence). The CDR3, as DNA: TGTGCCAGCAGCTCGAGAGGGGGGCGATCTGGAAACACCATATATTTT. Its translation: CASSSRGGRSGNTIYF.